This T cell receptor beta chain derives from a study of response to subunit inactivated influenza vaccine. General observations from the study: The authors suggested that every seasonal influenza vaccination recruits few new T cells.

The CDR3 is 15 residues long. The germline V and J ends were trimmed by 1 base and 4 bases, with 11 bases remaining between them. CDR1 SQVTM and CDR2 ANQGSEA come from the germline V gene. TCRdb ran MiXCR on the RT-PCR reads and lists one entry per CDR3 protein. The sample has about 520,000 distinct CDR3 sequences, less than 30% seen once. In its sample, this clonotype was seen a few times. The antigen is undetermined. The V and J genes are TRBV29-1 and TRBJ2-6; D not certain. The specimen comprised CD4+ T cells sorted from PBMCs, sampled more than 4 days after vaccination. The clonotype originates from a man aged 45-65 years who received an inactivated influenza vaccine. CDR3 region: CSVEANSHGANVLTF. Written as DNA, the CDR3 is TGCAGCGTTGAAGCAAACAGCCACGGGGCCAACGTCCTGACTTTC.